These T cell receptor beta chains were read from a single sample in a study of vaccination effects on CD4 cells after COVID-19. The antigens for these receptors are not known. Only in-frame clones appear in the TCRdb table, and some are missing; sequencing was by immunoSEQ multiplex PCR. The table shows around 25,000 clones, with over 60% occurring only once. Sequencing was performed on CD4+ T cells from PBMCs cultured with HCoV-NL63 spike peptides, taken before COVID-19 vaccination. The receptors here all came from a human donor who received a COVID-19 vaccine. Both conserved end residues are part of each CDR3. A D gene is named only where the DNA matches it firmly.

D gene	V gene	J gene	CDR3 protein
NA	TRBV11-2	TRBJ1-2	CASSSLSRDGVGYTF
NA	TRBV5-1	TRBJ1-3	CASSLGQGGLNTIYF
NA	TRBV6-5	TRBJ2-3	CASSYSGSTDTQYF
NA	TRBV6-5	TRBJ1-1	CASSNREVTEAFF
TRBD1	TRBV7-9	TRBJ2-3	CASSGLRQGASGPDTQYF
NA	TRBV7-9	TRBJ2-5	CASSTPQETQYF
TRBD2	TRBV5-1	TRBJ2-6	CASSLASASGTRSGANVLTF
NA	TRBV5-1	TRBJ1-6	CASSLESGGGNSPLHF
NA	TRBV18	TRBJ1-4	CASSPRDGNEKLFF
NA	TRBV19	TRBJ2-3	CASSIRSTQYF
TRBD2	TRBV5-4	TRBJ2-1	CASRLAGTRVNEQFF
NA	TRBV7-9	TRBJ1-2	CASSFPSDYGYTF
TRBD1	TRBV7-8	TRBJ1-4	CASSTRTGGVGEKLFF
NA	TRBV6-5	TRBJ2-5	CASSYFGGSETQYF
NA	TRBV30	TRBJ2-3	CAWSNLRLADTQYF
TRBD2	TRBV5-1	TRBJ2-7	CASSFSGRRYEQYF
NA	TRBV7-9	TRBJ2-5	CASSLTAHSETQYF
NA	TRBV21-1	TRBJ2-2	CASSERQYEAGELFF
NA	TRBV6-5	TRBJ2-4	CASSYGVGTKNIQYF
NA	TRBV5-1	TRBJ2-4	CASSNPQGELYF
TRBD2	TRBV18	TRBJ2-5	CASSPRGLAMGETQYF
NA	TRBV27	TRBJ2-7	CASSLDGGEQYF
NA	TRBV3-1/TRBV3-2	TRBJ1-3	CASSLTGNSGNTIYF
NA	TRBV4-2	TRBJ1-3	CASSREADSSGNTIYF
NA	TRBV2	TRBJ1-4	CASSDNGRANEKLFF
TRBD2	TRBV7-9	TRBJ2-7	CASSLLGPLAGAYEQYF
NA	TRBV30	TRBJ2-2	CAWSGIRTVVSGELFF
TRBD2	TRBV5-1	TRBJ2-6	CASSSLAGNSGANVLTF
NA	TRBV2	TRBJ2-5	CASNRGGETQYF
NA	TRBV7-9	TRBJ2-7	CASSGDGYEQYF
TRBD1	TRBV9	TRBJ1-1	CASSIGTVAIGEAFF
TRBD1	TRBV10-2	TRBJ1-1	CASSQGVLDTEAFF
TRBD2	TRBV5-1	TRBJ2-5	CASSFSGGYEETQYF
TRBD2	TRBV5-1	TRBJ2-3	CASGTILAGGLTDTQYF
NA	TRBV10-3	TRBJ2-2	CAIREQQNTGELFF